The 23 T cell receptor beta chains listed next were all sequenced from one sample in a study of metastatic and nonmetastatic thyroid tumors. Until they underwent thyroid surgery, no patient had received any treatment. TCRdb recomputed clones from the PCR reads via MiXCR. The sample lists around 23,000 clones, around a fifth occurring once. Input material: tumor tissue. The receptors derive from a female donor with papillary thyroid cancer or a benign thyroid nodule (not recorded which). Some clones in this sample may be carry-over from other donors' samples.

This clone was seen repeatedly, ten times or more. The chain couples TRBV19 to TRBJ2-1, with 12 bases fitting TRBD2. CDR3 length: 15 amino acids. J was trimmed by 2 bases and V by 6 bases; bases with no gene match: 2. Looked up from germline, CDR1 is LNHDA and CDR2 is SQIVND (reference sequence). The CDR3 DNA is TGTGCCAGTAGATGGACTAGCGGGACCTACAATGAGCAGTTCTTC. Protein product: CASRWTSGTYNEQFF.

This clone was observed a few times. This chain joins TRBV11-2 and TRBJ1-2; D not certain. CDR1 and CDR2 (germline): SGHAT, FQNNGV. The CDR3 totals 12 residues. Trimming cost V 4 bases and J 8 bases, with 11 bases left between them. The CDR3 loop reads CASSSLHGGYTF. The CDR3 DNA sequence: TGTGCCAGCAGCTCCCTTCATGGAGGCTACACCTTC. Drawing the rest from reference TRBV11-2 and TRBJ1-2, the complete variable domain is EAGVAQSPRYKIIEKRQSVAFWCNPISGHATLYWYQQILGQGPKLLIQFQNNGVVDDSQLPKDRFSAERLKGVDSTLKIQPAKLEDSAVYLCASSSLHGGYTFGSGTRLTVV.

The sample holds many counts of this clone. The gene calls are TRBV4-1 and TRBJ1-4; D remains unclear. Trimming left V 1 base short and J 1 base short, with 7 bases between. Germline CDR1 MGHRA, CDR2 YSYEKL. The CDR3 sequence is 15 residues long. The DNA for the CDR3 is TGCGCCAGCAGCCAAGGTTTTGGAACTAATGAAAAACTGTTTTTT. This gives the protein CASSQGFGTNEKLFF.

The chain is built from TRBV7-8 and TRBJ2-7, with TRBD2 as a possible D gene (6 bases). V was trimmed by 1 base and J by 7 bases, leaving 17 bases between them. Germline V gives CDR1 SGHVS, CDR2 FQNEAQ. The CDR3 sequence is 15 residues long. Written as DNA, the CDR3 is TGTGCCAGCAGCTTAGAAGCTCTATCGGGAGCTGAGCAGTACTTC. Residues: CASSLEALSGAEQYF.

The chain recombines TRBV7-2 with TRBJ1-2, with 7 bases identical to TRBD1. From germline, CDR1 is SGHTA and CDR2 FQGNSA. The CDR3 has 13 amino acids. Trimming at V came to 7 bases and at J to 8 bases, leaving 10 bases not matched to a gene. CDR3 amino acids: CASKQGPVGGYTF. The CDR3 DNA reads TGTGCCAGCAAACAGGGGCCAGTCGGAGGCTACACCTTC.

This clone was detected only a few times. Here the CDR3 DNA reads TGCAGTGCCCGACTATTAGGGGGAGGGCACAATGAGCAGTTCTTC. Protein product: CSARLLGGGHNEQFF. This sequence joins TRBV20-1 and TRBJ2-1, with D perhaps matching TRBD2 (7 bases). The CDR3 spans 15 residues. The germline gives CDR1 DFQATT, CDR2 SNEGSKA (reference sequence). Deletions cut 6 bases from V and 5 bases from J, with 20 bases between.

The chain joins TRBV7-2 to TRBJ2-7; perhaps TRBD2 as D (7 bases). Germline V lookup: CDR1 SGHTA, CDR2 FQGNSA. The CDR3 is 15 amino acids. V gave up 4 bases and J gave up 0 bases, with 13 bases separating them. The CDR3 reads CASSYTGGSSYEQYF. DNA of the CDR3: TGTGCCAGCAGCTATACGGGGGGCAGCTCCTACGAGCAGTACTTC. The variable domain in full, completed from reference TRBV7-2 and TRBJ2-7, reads GAGVSQSPSNKVTEKGKDVELRCDPISGHTALYWYRQSLGQGLEFLIYFQGNSAPDKSGLPSDRFSAERTGGSVSTLTIQRTQQEDSAVYLCASSYTGGSSYEQYFGPGTRLTVT.

The chain has TRBV6-2 or TRBV6-3 and TRBJ2-7, with D perhaps matching TRBD1 (6 bases). Trimming took off 2 bases at V and 6 bases at J, with 11 bases between the two ends. The germline CDR1 and CDR2 sequences are MNHEY and SVGEGT. The CDR3 loop spans 13 amino acids. CDR3 sequence: CASSYGQLGEQYF. CDR3 coding DNA: TGTGCCAGCAGTTACGGACAGCTTGGCGAGCAGTACTTC.

The chain links TRBV5-1 to TRBJ2-1, with 9 bases that match TRBD2. The CDR3 contains 16 residues. Germline loops: CDR1 SGHRS, CDR2 YFSETQ. The ends lost 1 base at V and 6 bases at J; junction bases unmatched: 8. As DNA, the CDR3 is TGCGCCAGCAGCTTGAGTCTAAGACTAGCGGCCAATGAGCAGTTCTTC. It specifies CASSLSLRLAANEQFF.

This chain connects TRBV4-3 to TRBJ1-2; D is ambiguous. This CDR3 comprises 13 residues. Germline loops: CDR1 LGHNA, CDR2 YSLEER. The V and J ends lost 2 bases and 3 bases respectively, with 7 bases between them. This chain's CDR3 is CASSQPGDYGYTF. CDR3 bases: TGCGCCAGCAGCCAACCCGGGGACTATGGCTACACCTTC.

The rearrangement joins TRBV11-3 to TRBJ2-1; D call uncertain. The V and J ends lost 3 bases and 0 bases respectively, with 6 bases between them. The CDR3 is made up of 14 amino acids. Germline CDR1 reads SGHNT; CDR2 reads YENEEA. CDR3 residues: CASSFRSSYNEQFF. CDR3 DNA sequence: TGTGCCAGCAGCTTTCGGAGCTCCTACAATGAGCAGTTCTTC.

V and J are TRBV7-8 and TRBJ2-7; the match to TRBD1 covers 7 bases. Germline V gene lookup returns CDR1 SGHVS and CDR2 FQNEAQ. The J segment lost 3 bases and the V segment lost 5 bases, leaving 13 bases of the junction unmatched. This CDR3 comprises 16 residues. Here the CDR3 DNA reads TGTGCCAGCAGCCCCGTGGCACAGACAGGGCGCTACGAGCAGTACTTC. Translation gives CASSPVAQTGRYEQYF.

This clone was found once. CDR3 in amino acids: CASSPPGDYGYTF. CDR3 coding DNA: TGTGCCAGCTCACCACCAGGGGACTATGGCTACACCTTC. This chain links TRBV18 with TRBJ1-2; D may be TRBD1 (5 bases). Germline CDR1 KGHSH, CDR2 LQKENI. Deletions cut 0 bases from V and 3 bases from J, with 5 bases between. This CDR3 has 13 residues.

This clone was recorded at least ten times. A read error may explain this, as a much larger clone is one base away. Since no conserved phenylalanine or tryptophan closes the CDR3, a read error is the likely cause. V usage is TRBV3-1 and J usage is TRBJ1-2; D is uncertain. The V gene lost 7 bases and the J gene lost 8 bases, with 14 bases spanning the gap. The CDR3 length is 12 residues. Looked up from germline, CDR1 is LGHDT and CDR2 is YNNKEL (reference sequence). CDR3 amino acids: CASTSLFGGYTS. The CDR3 region has the DNA TGTGCCAGCACCTCTCTTTTCGGAGGCTACACCTCC.

The table lists this clone with many counts. The chain couples TRBV6-2 or TRBV6-3 to TRBJ1-3, with D unresolved. The CDR3 covers 15 residues. Trimming pared 2 bases from V and 0 bases from J, leaving 8 bases between. CDR1 and CDR2 from the germline V gene are MNHEY and SVGEGT. DNA of the CDR3: TGTGCCAGCAGTTACACGGGGATCTCTGGAAACACCATATATTTT. Protein: CASSYTGISGNTIYF.

The rearrangement joins TRBV7-2 to TRBJ2-3, with a tentative D call TRBD2 (6 bases). The CDR3 covers 14 residues. Trimming removed 8 bases from V and 2 bases from J, with 14 bases in between. Germline V lookup: CDR1 SGHTA, CDR2 FQGNSA. CDR3 nucleotides: TGTGCCAGCTCCCTGGGCGGGAACACAGATACGCAGTATTTT. Translated: CASSLGGNTDTQYF.

This clone was seen a single time. This chain connects TRBV9 to TRBJ2-5; D is unclear. The CDR3 consists of 14 residues. V lost 3 bases and J 1 base, leaving 10 bases between the germline ends. Germline V lookup: CDR1 SGDLS, CDR2 YYNGEE. The CDR3, as DNA: TGTGCCAGCAGCGAAGACCTGGGCCAAGAGACCCAGTACTTC. This sequence encodes CASSEDLGQETQYF.

In its sample, this clone was seen a few times. The genes are TRBV5-1 and TRBJ2-2; 9 bases are a match to TRBD2. There are 17 residues in the CDR3. Per the germline V gene, CDR1 is SGHRS and CDR2 is YFSETQ. J was trimmed by 0 bases and V by 2 bases; bases with no gene match: 5. CDR3 nucleotide sequence: TGCGCCAGCAGCTTTTCGAGCGGGAGGACGAACACCGGGGAGCTGTTTTTT. The encoded protein is CASSFSSGRTNTGELFF.

This sequence joins TRBV5-1 and TRBJ1-1; 9 bases match TRBD1. This CDR3 comprises 15 residues. The V gene's germline CDR1 is SGHRS and CDR2 YFSETQ. The junction had 9 bases not matched to a gene; V was cut back by 4 bases and J by 5 bases. The CDR3 DNA is TGCGCCAGCAGCCCCTTACAGGGGGCGCGGACTGAAGCTTTCTTT. It codes for CASSPLQGARTEAFF.

Ten or more counts support this clone. This chain connects TRBV6-1 to TRBJ1-1; a possible D gene is TRBD1 (6 bases). This CDR3 region has 13 residues. Trimming shortened V by 5 bases and J by 4 bases, and 11 bases separated the two germline ends. Germline assignment: CDR1 MNHNS and CDR2 SASEGT. CDR3 in amino acids: CASSQQGVTEAFF. CDR3 nucleotide sequence: TGTGCCAGCAGTCAACAGGGAGTCACTGAAGCTTTCTTT.

The sample holds a few counts of this clone. The chain combines TRBV2 with TRBJ1-3; 8 bases map to TRBD1. V shed 6 bases, J shed 1 base, and the junction held 2 bases outside the gene matches. CDR1 and CDR2 from the germline V gene are SNHLY and FYNNEI. This CDR3 region has 14 residues. CDR3 nucleotide sequence: TGTGCCAGCAGGGACAGGGCTTCTGGAAACACCATATATTTT. Translated, it gives CASRDRASGNTIYF. Supplemented by reference TRBV2 and TRBJ1-3, the full variable domain reads EPEVTQTPSHQVTQMGQEVILRCVPISNHLYFYWYRQILGQKVEFLVSFYNNEISEKSEIFDDQFSVERPDGSNFTLKIRSTKLEDSAMYFCASRDRASGNTIYFGEGSWLTVV.

Remarks on this clone: An end of the junction does not agree with germline; a read error may underlie this. J is TRBJ2-1 and V is TRBV20-1, with a tentative D call TRBD2 (6 bases). This CDR3 region has 16 residues. From germline, CDR1 is DFQATT and CDR2 SNEGSKA (reference sequence). Here the CDR3 reads CSARDSGSPSYNEQFF. Here the CDR3 DNA reads TGCAGTGCTCGAGATAGCGGCAGCCCCTCCTACAATGAGCAGTTCTTC.

In its sample, this clone is medium-sized. A read error may account for a junction end that differs from germline. The J gene is TRBJ2-3, the V gene TRBV7-7; D not certain. There are 14 residues in the CDR3. Germline CDR1 is SSHAT and CDR2 is FNYEAQ (reference sequence). The CDR3 loop reads CASSVGPSTDTQYF. DNA of the CDR3: TGTGCTAGCAGCGTCGGGCCCAGCACAGATACGCAGTATTTT.